Listed here is a single T cell receptor (beta chain). This clone was observed a few times. Its cognate antigen has yet to be identified. No quality values exist for individual bases; no much larger clone is one base distant. This CDR3 is also generated by other DNA sequences in the sample. There are 13 amino acids in the CDR3, from cysteine to phenylalanine inclusive. Of all the DNA, just the CDR3 is kept, 39 bases in frame from base 1. The germline V gene (reference sequence) provides CDR1 MNHEY and CDR2 SMNVEV. Relative to germline, V is 4 bases shorter and J is 1 base shorter, with 7 bases between their ends. Separate from the roughly 700-subject first cohort, the validation cohort of 95 to 150 subjects was the group to which the donors belonged. This specimen belongs to a study of cytomegalovirus exposure and HLA in healthy donors (dated by TCRdb to 2017 to 2019). The study in broad terms: According to a later analysis, one platform produced both the roughly 110 validation repertoires and the 666 repertoires of the first cohort. The aim of the study was to test whether cataloging public T cell receptors could identify signatures of past pathogen exposure. The study combined high-throughput TCR immunosequencing, statistical association of individual TCRs with disease status, and machine learning to predict cytomegalovirus infection status. A separate validation cohort of approximately 130 different subjects was used in addition to the 666-subject first cohort.

Preparation of the library involved the immunoSEQ multiplex PCR assay. On the authors' methods: To diagnose cytomegalovirus status from the catalog of TCR beta chain sequences, a statistical classification framework was built. In TCRdb, the immuneACCESS table is reduced to in-frame sequences with V and J assigned. These tables do not hold every clone; where another copy was compared, an unresolved V gene accounts for under half, and the others remain unexplained. V and J calls and clone size are given by that table; D and trimming were obtained from the DNA. This sample holds some 130,000 clones; 86% were observed only once. Of the sample, under 3% falls within the top ten clones. Paper-wide results and their limitations: A few of the identified cytomegalovirus-associated TCR beta chains were confirmed in vitro to be specific for cytomegalovirus antigens. The classifier was reported to diagnose cytomegalovirus status with high specificity and sensitivity in both the original cohort and the validation cohort. The study listed 164 TCR beta chains as associated with cytomegalovirus. Of the cluster scores, around 95% were above 0 in a later analysis, which found that TCRs clustered in the first cohort also tended to co-occur in the approximately 110 validation repertoires. The validation cohort had no HLA typing available for a later analysis, so co-occurrence within that cohort was assessed over all 120 or so repertoires. Across donors, most TCR sequences were observed very rarely, whereas some public TCRs were present in many individuals. According to the authors, the approach could potentially be generalized to other disease states and immunological phenotypes.

Rearrangement joined TRBV27 to TRBJ1-1; perhaps TRBD1 is the D gene, with 5 bases matching. The specimen was PBMCs. This receptor was taken from a man between 18 and 35 years old in good health and CMV-seronegative. For the CDR3, the sequence is CASSSDRNTEAFF. Read as DNA, the sequence is TGTGCCAGCAGTTCCGACAGGAACACTGAAGCTTTCTTT.